Described below is a single TCR beta chain sequence and its context. Its target is unknown. The protocol was immunoSEQ multiplex PCR, while the TCRdb copy is restricted to in-frame clones and leaves out a portion. The sample yields roughly 130,000 clones, roughly 90% seen once. This sample stems from a study of T cell responses to AZD1222 COVID-19 vaccine. Study-level points and caveats: Clonal diversity may have been underestimated in mostly white British donors. Unmutated variant regions are reportedly targeted by nearly half of spike-specific TCRs.

Germline V gene sequence: CDR1 LGHNA, CDR2 YSLEER. V shed 0 bases and J shed 2 bases, with 10 bases lying between them. The CDR3 spans 16 residues. The chain couples TRBV4-3 to TRBJ1-4, with D tentatively TRBD1 (5 bases). The origin of this receptor is an adult who received the AZD1222 COVID-19 vaccine. The specimen was peripheral blood, collected 28 days after the second AZD1222 dose. DNA of the CDR3: TGCGCCAGCAGCCAAGATGGGGGACTGACTAATGAAAAACTGTTTTTT. Its translation is CASSQDGGLTNEKLFF.